This paragraph covers one T cell receptor (beta chain) sequence. Its antigen is not known. An end of the junction differs from the germline gene, which may be a read error. This sample's RNA came from whole unsorted tissue. A modified ARM-PCR protocol with three rounds of nested PCR amplified TCRbeta. One entry per CDR3 protein results from TCRdb running MiXCR on the multiplex PCR reads. The sample yields roughly 93,000 distinct CDR3 sequences, about 67% seen once. The source of the sample is a study of tumor and adjacent non-tumor tissue in lung cancer. General study findings and limits: Tumor tissue had significantly higher TCR diversity than normal lung.

Germline V lookup: CDR1 SGHNT, CDR2 YENEEA. The CDR3 spans 16 residues. Input material: lung tumor tissue. J is TRBJ2-7 and V is TRBV11-3, with 7 bases identical to TRBD2. The clonotype comes from a man between 60 and 70 years old with non-small cell lung cancer. The CDR3 loop is CVSSRWGTTRFPEQYF. CDR3 bases: TGTGTCAGCAGCCGGTGGGGGACTACGCGCTTCCCCGAGCAGTATTTC.